These 23 T cell receptor beta chains share one sample of origin, sequenced in a study of CD4 T cells in relation to SARS-CoV-2 and coronaviruses. Measured with immunoSEQ multiplex PCR; TCRdb has only the in-frame clones, and not every one. The sample includes approximately 59,000 clones, around 87% seen only once; the top ten take roughly 1.6%. CD4+ T cells from unexposed donors were obtained before the COVID-19 pandemic (2011-2018). Sequenced material: memory CD4+ T cells from PBMCs. The receptors come from a human donor in good health.

The chain has TRBV7-2 and TRBJ2-7, with D tentatively TRBD2 (6 bases). The CDR3 sequence is 14 residues long. V lost 5 bases, J lost 6 bases, and 17 bases lay in between. CDR1 is SGHTA and CDR2 is FQGNSA in the germline V gene. CDR3 protein: CASSLGGPPPEQYF. As DNA, the CDR3 is TGTGCCAGCAGCCTCGGGGGTCCCCCCCCCGAGCAGTACTTC.

V is TRBV5-6 and J is TRBJ1-4; 9 bases line up with TRBD1. The CDR3 loop spans 16 amino acids. J lost 8 bases, V lost 4 bases, and 12 bases had no gene match. Germline values: CDR1 SGHDT, CDR2 YYEEEE. In DNA, the CDR3 is TGTGCCAGCAGCCCAAACCTACAGGGGGCAGGCGAAAAACTGTTTTTT. The encoded protein is CASSPNLQGAGEKLFF.

The chain links TRBV3-1 (or the pseudogene TRBV3-2) to TRBJ1-3; D call uncertain. CDR3 size: 15 residues. Trimming pared 4 bases from V and 0 bases from J, leaving 10 bases between. The germline V gene has CDR1 LGHDT and CDR2 YNNKEL (reference sequence). This CDR3 is CASSLRGFSGNTIYF. CDR3 DNA sequence: TGTGCCAGCAGCCTGAGAGGGTTCTCTGGAAACACCATATATTTT.

The chain couples TRBV5-6 to TRBJ1-2, with 7 bases lining up with TRBD1. J gave up 8 bases and V 2 bases, and 18 bases lay outside the gene matches. The germline V gene has CDR1 SGHDT and CDR2 YYEEEE. The CDR3 contains 17 residues. CDR3 amino acids: CASSFIKRARGRIGYTF. The CDR3 coding sequence is TGTGCCAGCAGCTTTATAAAACGCGCGAGGGGGCGCATCGGCTACACCTTC. The variable domain in full, with the rest retrieved from reference TRBV5-6 and TRBJ1-2, is DAGVTQSPTHLIKTRGQQVTLRCSPKSGHDTVSWYQQALGQGPQFIFQYYEEEERQRGNFPDRFSGHQFPNYSSELNVNALLLGDSALYLCASSFIKRARGRIGYTFGSGTRLTVV.

Only one count was recorded for this clone. The chain combines TRBV11-3 with TRBJ2-1; possible D gene TRBD1, 6 bases. The CDR3 length is 14 residues. The V and J ends lost 1 base and 2 bases respectively, with 6 bases between them. Per germline, CDR1 SGHNT and CDR2 YENEEA. The CDR3 DNA sequence: TGTGCCAGCAGCTTAGGGGGGCCCTACAATGAGCAGTTCTTC. Amino acid sequence: CASSLGGPYNEQFF.

This clone was counted a single time. The chain employs TRBV5-1 and TRBJ2-5; 12 bases are a match to TRBD2. The J segment lost 5 bases and the V segment lost 1 base, leaving 6 bases of the junction unmatched. This CDR3 is built from 16 residues. Germline CDR1 SGHRS, CDR2 YFSETQ. CDR3 sequence reads: CASSLMTSGGGETQYF. Written as DNA, the CDR3 is TGCGCCAGCAGCTTGATGACTAGCGGGGGTGGGGAGACCCAGTACTTC.

This clone appeared a single time. This rearrangement joins TRBV7-2 to TRBJ2-5; unclear D gene. V lost 3 bases and J 5 bases, leaving 10 bases between the germline ends. The CDR3 length is 13 residues. Germline CDR1 reads SGHTA; CDR2 reads FQGNSA. The CDR3 nucleotides are TGTGCCAGCAGCTTCGCTAGTTCGGAGACCCAGTACTTC. Translation: CASSFASSETQYF.

The chain is built from TRBV18 and TRBJ1-2; the D is unclear. The CDR3 runs to 12 residues. With 5 bases removed from V and 4 bases from J, the gap between germline ends came to 8 bases. The V gene's germline CDR1 is KGHSH and CDR2 LQKENI. The chain's CDR3 is CASSTETYGYTF. The CDR3 bases are TGTGCCAGCTCAACCGAGACCTATGGCTACACCTTC. The entire variable domain, with the rest obtained from reference TRBV18 and TRBJ1-2, is as follows: NAGVMQNPRHLVRRRGQEARLRCSPMKGHSHVYWYRQLPEEGLKFMVYLQKENIIDESGMPKERFSAEFPKEGPSILRIQQVVRGDSAAYFCASSTETYGYTFGSGTRLTVV.

This chain uses TRBV9 with TRBJ2-5, with 14 bases fitting TRBD2. CDR1 and CDR2 from the germline V gene are SGDLS and YYNGEE. The CDR3 is 16 residues long. V lost 4 bases, J lost 7 bases, and 9 bases stayed unmatched. The CDR3 region is CASSPRLAGGPVTQYF. The CDR3 region has the DNA TGTGCCAGCAGCCCAAGACTAGCGGGGGGGCCGGTGACCCAGTACTTC.

This chain links TRBV27 with TRBJ1-2; D not certain. CDR3 size: 15 residues. V gave up 2 bases and J gave up 2 bases, with 12 bases separating them. Germline CDR1 is MNHEY and CDR2 is SMNVEV (reference sequence). CDR3 in amino acids: CASSLRHLSNYGYTF. The CDR3 nucleotides are TGTGCCAGCAGTTTAAGGCACTTATCCAACTATGGCTACACCTTC.

The V call is TRBV10-3, the J call TRBJ1-6, with D perhaps matching TRBD1 (6 bases). Per the germline V gene, CDR1 is ENHRY and CDR2 is SYGVKD. V was pared by 5 bases and J by 5 bases, with 7 bases between. This CDR3 comprises 13 residues. Here the CDR3 reads CAISTGNNSPLHF. CDR3 in DNA: TGTGCCATCAGTACAGGGAATAATTCACCCCTCCACTTT.

The chain joins TRBV9 to TRBJ2-2; TRBD1 might be the D (5 bases). The V end was cut by 3 bases, the J end by 1 base, with 7 bases between. The CDR3 runs to 14 residues. Germline assignment: CDR1 SGDLS and CDR2 YYNGEE. The CDR3 DNA reads TGTGCCAGCAGCGACAGGAGGAACACCGGGGAGCTGTTTTTT. This codes for CASSDRRNTGELFF.

This rearrangement joins TRBV2 to TRBJ1-2; D is ambiguous. Trimming took 5 bases from V and 11 from J, leaving 21 bases between them. This CDR3 is built from 14 residues. Germline-derived CDR1 and CDR2 are SNHLY and FYNNEI. The DNA for the CDR3 is TGTGCCAGCAGTACCTCTGGGCCGCCGGGGTCATACACCTTC. Translated: CASSTSGPPGSYTF.

In this sample, this clone turned up a few times. This chain uses TRBV3-1 (or the pseudogene TRBV3-2) with TRBJ2-1; D may be TRBD2 (6 bases). Germline loops: CDR1 LGHDT, CDR2 YNNKEL (reference sequence). With 0 bases removed from V and 11 bases from J, the gap between germline ends came to 14 bases. The length of the CDR3 is 14 residues. Written as DNA, the CDR3 is TGTGCCAGCAGCCAAGAGTACAGCGGGCGTAAGCAGTTCTTC. This sequence encodes CASSQEYSGRKQFF.

This rearrangement joins TRBV7-2 to TRBJ1-1; possible D gene TRBD1, 5 bases. V was shortened by 2 bases and J by 3 bases, with 7 bases between the two germline ends. The CDR3 has 13 amino acids. The germline CDR1 and CDR2 sequences are SGHTA and FQGNSA. The CDR3 loop is CASSLSRDTEAFF. The CDR3 nucleotides read TGTGCCAGCAGCTTATCCAGGGACACTGAAGCTTTCTTT. Together with reference TRBV7-2 and TRBJ1-1, the CDR3 gives the full variable domain: GAGVSQSPSNKVTEKGKDVELRCDPISGHTALYWYRQSLGQGLEFLIYFQGNSAPDKSGLPSDRFSAERTGGSVSTLTIQRTQQEDSAVYLCASSLSRDTEAFFGQGTRLTVV.

The chain combines TRBV6-5 with TRBJ2-3; D call uncertain. Per the germline V gene, CDR1 is MNHEY and CDR2 is SVGAGI. The CDR3 spans 11 residues. The V and J ends lost 6 bases and 2 bases respectively, with 3 bases between them. CDR3 sequence reads: CASRNTDTQYF. The CDR3 bases are TGTGCCAGCAGAAACACAGATACGCAGTATTTT.

A single count supports this clone. The rearrangement uses TRBV27 and TRBJ2-7; D is ambiguous. Trimming left V 2 bases short and J 4 bases short, with 9 bases between. The CDR3 length is 13 residues. CDR1 and CDR2 (germline): MNHEY, SMNVEV (reference sequence). CDR3 region: CASSLTAFYEQYF. CDR3 DNA sequence: TGTGCCAGCAGTTTAACCGCATTTTACGAGCAGTACTTC.

This clone appeared a few times. This chain joins TRBV20-1 and TRBJ2-1; D remains ambiguous. V gave up 6 bases and J gave up 12 bases, with 9 bases separating them. This CDR3 has 9 amino acids. CDR1 and CDR2 (germline): DFQATT, SNEGSKA (reference sequence). The CDR3: CSARRGQFF. In nucleotides, the CDR3 is TGCAGTGCCCGCCGCGGGCAGTTCTTC.

This chain links TRBV18 with TRBJ2-6; perhaps TRBD1 as D (6 bases). This CDR3 has 16 amino acids. V was cut by 3 bases and J by 2 bases, with 11 bases left in between. Germline values: CDR1 KGHSH, CDR2 LQKENI. CDR3 loop: CASSPTGIPGANVLTF. CDR3 nucleotides: TGTGCCAGCTCACCTACAGGGATCCCTGGGGCCAACGTCCTGACTTTC.

The chain joins TRBV6-5 to TRBJ2-2; 9 positions match TRBD2. Losses at the gene ends were 10 bases for V and 3 bases for J; bases not matched to a gene: 9. The CDR3 contains 15 residues. Germline lookup yields CDR1 MNHEY and CDR2 SVGAGI. The CDR3 sequence: CATNRGGAYTGELFF. The CDR3, as DNA: TGTGCCACCAACCGCGGGGGGGCCTACACCGGGGAGCTGTTTTTT.

CDR3 amino acids: CASSLVVAQYF. Written as DNA, the CDR3 is TGTGCCAGCAGCTTAGTTGTAGCCCAGTACTTC. The V and J genes are TRBV7-2 and TRBJ2-5; D unresolved. Trimming took off 1 base at V and 9 bases at J, with 6 bases between the two ends. Germline V gene lookup returns CDR1 SGHTA and CDR2 FQGNSA. The CDR3 totals 11 residues.

This sequence joins TRBV4-2 and TRBJ2-1; 10 nucleotides line up with TRBD2. The CDR3 is 16 amino acids. The germline V gene encodes CDR1 LGHNA and CDR2 YNFKEQ. The junction had 8 bases not matched to a gene; V was cut back by 1 base and J by 8 bases. CDR3 nucleotide sequence: TGTGCCAGCAGCCAAGCGACAATTGGACTAGCGGATGAGCAGTTCTTC. It is translated as CASSQATIGLADEQFF.

V is TRBV6-1 and J is TRBJ1-2, with 7 nucleotides matching TRBD1. V lost 0 bases, J lost 2 bases, and 0 bases stayed unmatched. The CDR3 spans 14 residues. CDR1 is MNHNS, CDR2 SASEGT, per germline. The CDR3 sequence: CASSEAGQNYGYTF. The CDR3 DNA reads TGTGCCAGCAGTGAAGCGGGACAGAACTATGGCTACACCTTC.